This passage covers 28 T cell receptor beta chains from one sample sequenced in a study of neurological immune-mediated disorders. A single record per CDR3 protein comes from TCRdb applying MiXCR to the 5' RACE reads. Found here are around 94,000 distinct CDR3 sequences, 3.5% to 4% of them singletons; the top ten hold around 6%. Material: PBMCs. The source is a woman under 30 with multiple sclerosis.

The rearrangement joins TRBV12-5 to TRBJ2-5; D remains ambiguous. V lost 7 bases, J lost 1 base, and 16 bases lay in between. This CDR3 region has 15 residues. The germline CDR1 and CDR2 sequences are LGHNT and FRNRAP. The CDR3 spells CASVRSAWGQETQYF. The DNA for the CDR3 is TGTGCTAGTGTTCGATCAGCATGGGGCCAAGAGACCCAGTACTTC.

This clonotype was counted ten times or more. The V gene is TRBV7-2, the J gene TRBJ2-6, with no clear D. V lost 0 bases to trimming and J lost 3 bases, with 3 bases between them. The CDR3 length is 14 residues. The germline CDR1 and CDR2 sequences are SGHTA and FQGNSA. CDR3 sequence: CASSLASGANVLTF. The DNA for the CDR3 is TGTGCCAGCAGCTTAGCGAGTGGGGCCAACGTCCTGACTTTC.

This clonotype has only a few counts. The junction departs from germline at one end; a sequencing error may be responsible. The chain recombines TRBV29-1 with TRBJ1-6, with D uncertain. The CDR3 is made up of 12 amino acids. Germline CDR1 and CDR2: SQVTM and ANQGSEA. CDR3 sequence reads: CSVRTGKSTLNF. The CDR3 DNA follows: TGCAGCGTTAGGACGGGGAAGTCAACCCTCAACTTT. The full variable domain, its missing parts supplied by reference TRBV29-1 and TRBJ1-6, is SAVISQKPSRDICQRGTSLTIQCQVDSQVTMMFWYRQQPGQSLTLIATANQGSEATYESGFVIDKFPISRPNLTFSTLTVSNMSPEDSSIYLCSVRTGKSTLNFGNGTRLTVT.

This clonotype was observed many times. The rearrangement joins TRBV10-1 to TRBJ2-3, with 9 bases fitting TRBD2. The CDR3 runs to 13 residues. Germline-derived CDR1 and CDR2 are WNHNN and SYGVQD (reference sequence). V gave up 3 bases and J gave up 5 bases; unmatched junction bases: 0. CDR3 sequence reads: CASSEAGGDTQYF. CDR3 bases: TGCGCCAGCAGTGAAGCGGGGGGAGATACGCAGTATTTT.

This clonotype was picked up many times. The chain combines TRBV5-6 with TRBJ2-3, with 8 bases matching TRBD1. The CDR3 spans 14 residues. CDR1 is SGHDT, CDR2 YYEEEE, per germline. Trimming at V came to 7 bases and at J to 4 bases, leaving 8 bases not matched to a gene. The CDR3, as DNA: TGTGCCAGCGGAACTTCACAGGGGGCAGATACGCAGTATTTT. It specifies CASGTSQGADTQYF. Looking up the rest from reference TRBV5-6 and TRBJ2-3 gives the full variable domain: DAGVTQSPTHLIKTRGQQVTLRCSPKSGHDTVSWYQQALGQGPQFIFQYYEEEERQRGNFPDRFSGHQFPNYSSELNVNALLLGDSALYLCASGTSQGADTQYFGPGTRLTVL.

This clonotype was recorded at least ten times. The chain couples TRBV5-1 to TRBJ1-1; D is perhaps TRBD1 (5 bases). This CDR3 is built from 14 residues. V gave up 2 bases and J gave up 4 bases, with 12 bases separating them. Germline loops: CDR1 SGHRS, CDR2 YFSETQ. The CDR3 DNA reads as TGCGCCAGCAGCTTTGACAGCTTACTCACTGAAGCTTTCTTT. It translates to CASSFDSLLTEAFF.

The table lists this clonotype with many counts. The rearrangement uses TRBV12-3 or TRBV12-4 and TRBJ2-5; D is perhaps TRBD1 (5 bases). V lost 4 bases to trimming and J lost 5 bases, with 14 bases between them. The CDR3 consists of 14 residues. The CDR3: CASSWLQKGETQYF. Written as DNA, the CDR3 is TGTGCCAGCAGTTGGTTACAGAAGGGGGAGACCCAGTACTTC.

Ten or more counts support this clonotype. The chain joins TRBV6-1 to TRBJ2-7; unclear D gene. There are 15 residues in the CDR3. Germline CDR1 MNHNS, CDR2 SASEGT. V lost 1 base, J lost 6 bases, and 16 bases lay in between. CDR3 DNA sequence: TGTGCCAGCAGTGAAGGCCGATCGATTGAGCGCGAGCAGTACTTC. This translates into CASSEGRSIEREQYF.

This clonotype has at least ten counts. The chain links TRBV11-2 to TRBJ2-1; either TRBD1 or TRBD2 may supply D (6 bases each). CDR1 and CDR2 from the germline V gene are SGHAT and FQNNGV. V lost 5 bases to trimming and J lost 3 bases, with 14 bases between them. The CDR3 length is 15 residues. The CDR3 sequence: CASSPLRGRYNEQFF. The CDR3 DNA is TGTGCCAGCAGCCCCCTCCGGGGGCGCTACAATGAGCAGTTCTTC.

At least ten counts were recorded for this clonotype. This chain connects TRBV7-3 to TRBJ2-5, with D perhaps assigned TRBD1 or TRBD2 (5 bases each). Germline V lookup: CDR1 SGHTA, CDR2 FQGTGA. The CDR3 sequence is 17 residues long. V gave up 4 bases and J gave up 0 bases, with 18 bases separating them. CDR3 loop: CASSYRDPTAYQETQYF. Written as DNA, the CDR3 is TGTGCCAGCAGCTACCGGGACCCTACAGCGTACCAAGAGACCCAGTACTTC.

This clonotype showed up many times. V and J are TRBV6-2 or TRBV6-3 and TRBJ2-2; TRBD2 agrees at 7 bases. Trimming at V came to 8 bases and at J to 2 bases, leaving 14 bases not matched to a gene. CDR1 MNHEY and CDR2 SVGEGT come from the germline V gene. The CDR3 sequence is 17 residues long. CDR3 protein: CASGEGQQITNTGELFF. The CDR3 DNA is TGTGCCAGCGGGGAGGGTCAGCAAATCACAAACACCGGGGAGCTGTTTTTT.

Ten or more counts support this clonotype. This chain uses TRBV12-3 or TRBV12-4 with TRBJ1-1, with D uncertain. CDR3 length: 15 amino acids. The V end was cut by 4 bases, the J end by 3 bases, with 15 bases between. The CDR3 sequence: CASSSNLKPDTEAFF. In DNA, the CDR3 is TGTGCCAGCAGTTCAAACCTGAAACCCGACACTGAAGCTTTCTTT.

The chain is built from TRBV20-1 and TRBJ2-4; D remains ambiguous. The ends were cut back, 0 bases at V and 4 bases at J, with 7 bases in the middle. The V gene's germline CDR1 is DFQATT and CDR2 SNEGSKA (reference sequence). The CDR3 consists of 13 residues. As DNA, the CDR3 is TGCAGTGCTAGAGACGGGCTTAAAAACATTCAGTACTTC. It is translated as CSARDGLKNIQYF.

This clonotype has a count of ten or more. J is TRBJ2-7 and V is TRBV3-1; D assignment may be TRBD1 or TRBD2 (6 bases each). CDR3 size: 13 residues. Germline CDR1 and CDR2: LGHDT and YNNKEL (reference sequence). The V end was cut by 4 bases, the J end by 2 bases, with 9 bases between. The CDR3 DNA is TGTGCCAGCAGCCCACGGGGGCCCTACGAGCAGTACTTC. This encodes CASSPRGPYEQYF.

In this sample, this clonotype turned up many times. The chain joins TRBV7-2 to TRBJ1-5; D possibly corresponds to TRBD1 (6 bases). The V and J ends lost 6 bases and 1 base respectively, with 19 bases between them. The V gene's germline CDR1 is SGHTA and CDR2 FQGNSA. There are 17 residues in the CDR3. This chain's CDR3 is CASSLKGGIGSNQPQHF. The DNA for the CDR3 is TGTGCCAGCAGTTTGAAGGGGGGGATAGGAAGCAATCAGCCCCAGCATTTT.

The J gene is TRBJ1-4, the V gene TRBV4-1; TRBD1 might be the D (6 bases). Looked up from germline, CDR1 is MGHRA and CDR2 is YSYEKL. The CDR3 extends over 16 amino acids. Trimming removed 0 bases from V and 1 base from J, with 9 bases in between. The CDR3 spells CASSQELQGTNEKLFF. CDR3 nucleotide sequence: TGCGCCAGCAGCCAAGAATTACAGGGAACTAATGAAAAACTGTTTTTT.

This clonotype was found many times. The chain carries TRBV12-3 or TRBV12-4 and TRBJ2-7; D remains unclear. V gave up 0 bases and J gave up 2 bases, with 5 bases separating them. This CDR3 comprises 13 residues. The CDR3 sequence is CASSLAGTYEQYF. CDR3 nucleotide sequence: TGTGCCAGCAGTTTAGCCGGAACCTACGAGCAGTACTTC.

This clonotype was detected only once. V gene TRBV20-1 combines with J gene TRBJ1-4, with D possibly TRBD1 on 5 matching bases. V was cut by 2 bases and J by 13 bases, with 17 bases left in between. Germline values: CDR1 DFQATT, CDR2 SNEGSKA (reference sequence). The CDR3 sequence is 13 residues long. As DNA, the CDR3 is TGCAGTGCTAGAACCCCCCTAGGGGACCGACTGTTTTTT. This gives the protein CSARTPLGDRLFF.

This clonotype has ten or more counts. This rearrangement joins TRBV6-2 or TRBV6-3 to TRBJ2-4; D is perhaps TRBD1 (6 bases). The V gene lost 3 bases and the J gene lost 4 bases, with 10 bases spanning the gap. Germline V gene sequence: CDR1 MNHEY, CDR2 SVGEGT. CDR3 length: 14 residues. This CDR3 is CASSYSGTKNIQYF. In DNA, the CDR3 is TGTGCCAGCAGTTATTCCGGGACAAAAAACATTCAGTACTTC.

This clonotype was detected ten times or more. The chain has TRBV2 and TRBJ2-1; tentative D call: TRBD2 (5 bases). Germline values: CDR1 SNHLY, CDR2 FYNNEI. CDR3 length: 16 amino acids. Trimming took off 6 bases at V and 10 bases at J, with 25 bases between the two ends. CDR3: CASSGRWSGGSGEQFF. CDR3 DNA sequence: TGTGCCAGCAGCGGTCGGTGGAGCGGAGGCTCGGGGGAGCAGTTCTTC.

This clonotype was detected many times. This chain links TRBV5-6 with TRBJ2-7; the match to TRBD1 covers 9 bases. Germline V gene lookup returns CDR1 SGHDT and CDR2 YYEEEE. V was pared by 2 bases and J by 3 bases, with 3 bases of the junction left unmatched. This CDR3 has 14 amino acids. CDR3 DNA: TGTGCCAGCAGCTTCGGGACAGGGCACTACGAGCAGTACTTC. Its protein is CASSFGTGHYEQYF.

This clonotype was seen at least ten times. The rearrangement joins TRBV10-3 to TRBJ2-7; D remains ambiguous. The CDR3 covers 14 residues. V lost 5 bases and J lost 2, with 13 bases in between. The germline V gene has CDR1 ENHRY and CDR2 SYGVKD. CDR3 bases: TGTGCCATCAGTAAGACAACACCCGCCTACGAGCAGTACTTC. Translation: CAISKTTPAYEQYF.

This clonotype was counted at least ten times. This chain connects TRBV15 to TRBJ2-7; 10 bases match TRBD2. The germline V gene has CDR1 LNHNV and CDR2 YYDKDF (reference sequence). V lost 1 base to trimming and J lost 4 bases; unmatched junction nucleotides: 7. This CDR3 has 16 residues. The CDR3 loop is CATSRGSSGSRYEQYF. Here the CDR3 DNA reads TGTGCCACCAGCAGAGGGTCTAGCGGGAGTCGGTACGAGCAGTACTTC.

This clonotype was observed at least ten times. The genes are TRBV5-1 and TRBJ2-1, with TRBD1 identical over 7 bases. This CDR3 has 15 residues. Per the germline V gene, CDR1 is SGHRS and CDR2 is YFSETQ. J lost 6 bases, V lost 4 bases, and 10 bases had no gene match. The CDR3 sequence: CASSGDRASFNEQFF. The CDR3 coding sequence is TGCGCCAGCAGCGGAGACAGGGCCAGTTTCAATGAGCAGTTCTTC.

This clonotype has ten or more counts. This sequence joins TRBV27 and TRBJ1-2; the match to TRBD1 covers 7 bases. After removal of 6 bases from V and 4 bases from J, the junction contained 5 bases not matched to a gene. The germline gives CDR1 MNHEY, CDR2 SMNVEV (reference sequence). The CDR3 loop spans 13 amino acids. The CDR3 coding sequence is TGTGCCAGCAGCCGTAACAGGGGCTATGGCTACACCTTC. Translation gives CASSRNRGYGYTF.

In this sample, this clonotype turned up many times. This chain links TRBV20-1 with TRBJ1-4, with no clear D. Per the germline V gene, CDR1 is DFQATT and CDR2 is SNEGSKA (reference sequence). V was cut by 7 bases and J by 8 bases, with 14 bases left in between. This CDR3 region has 12 residues. CDR3 region: CSGGRVDEKLFF. CDR3 DNA sequence: TGCAGTGGCGGGAGGGTAGACGAAAAACTGTTTTTT.

This clonotype was observed many times. CDR3 amino acids: CSVELDKNIQYF. The CDR3 DNA sequence: TGCAGCGTTGAACTAGACAAAAACATTCAGTACTTC. The genes are TRBV29-1 and TRBJ2-4; D is unclear. V gave up 2 bases and J gave up 3 bases, with 5 bases separating them. This CDR3 has 12 amino acids. Per germline, CDR1 SQVTM and CDR2 ANQGSEA. Drawing the rest from reference TRBV29-1 and TRBJ2-4, the complete variable domain is SAVISQKPSRDICQRGTSLTIQCQVDSQVTMMFWYRQQPGQSLTLIATANQGSEATYESGFVIDKFPISRPNLTFSTLTVSNMSPEDSSIYLCSVELDKNIQYFGAGTRLSVL.

This clonotype was found many times. The chain combines TRBV7-9 with TRBJ2-7; the match to TRBD1 covers 7 bases. The CDR3 loop spans 15 amino acids. CDR1 and CDR2 (germline): SEHNR, FQNEAQ (reference sequence). V lost 4 bases, J lost 4 bases, and 10 bases stayed unmatched. The CDR3 is CASSYKNVQGYEQYF. The CDR3 region has the DNA TGTGCCAGCAGCTACAAAAATGTACAGGGGTACGAGCAGTACTTC.